These T cell receptor beta chains were read from a single sample in a study of T cell responses to AZD1222 COVID-19 vaccine. Profiling relied on immunoSEQ multiplex PCR, and the TCRdb table lists in-frame clones only, not all of them. The table shows about 150,000 clones, with around 90% occurring only once. This specimen consisted of peripheral blood, obtained on day 0 of AZD1222 vaccination. The source of these receptors is an adult in good health. Each CDR3 is given with its conserved first and last residue. Fields, in order: CDR3 DNA, CDR3 protein, clone size, J gene, D gene, V gene. The D gene is left open where the match is weak. Not all rows give a size; the values are once, few, many and, for expanded clones, a class.

CDR3nt: TGTGCCACCCAACGGAGAGGGGGCGGCAATCAGCCCCAGCATTTT; CDR3aa: CATQRRGGGNQPQHF; abundance: .; j_gene: TRBJ1-5; d_gene: TRBD1; v_gene: TRBV24-1
CDR3nt: TGCAGCGTTGAAGTCAGGACAGATACGCAGTATTTT; CDR3aa: CSVEVRTDTQYF; abundance: .; j_gene: TRBJ2-3; d_gene: .; v_gene: TRBV29-1
CDR3nt: TGTGCCAGCAGTTTATCGTACCGACAGGGCCTGAACTATGGCTACACCTTC; CDR3aa: CASSLSYRQGLNYGYTF; abundance: .; j_gene: TRBJ1-2; d_gene: TRBD1; v_gene: TRBV27
CDR3nt: TGTGCCAGCTCACCAAAGGGAGGGACAGAGCAGTTCTTC; CDR3aa: CASSPKGGTEQFF; abundance: .; j_gene: TRBJ2-1; d_gene: .; v_gene: TRBV18
CDR3nt: TGTGCCAGCAGCTCCACACAGGGGGCGCGTGGCTACACCTTC; CDR3aa: CASSSTQGARGYTF; abundance: .; j_gene: TRBJ1-2; d_gene: TRBD1; v_gene: TRBV3-1/TRBV3-2
CDR3nt: TGTGCCAGCAGACTCATCCGGGGGAAGCCCATATATTTT; CDR3aa: CASRLIRGKPIYF; abundance: .; j_gene: TRBJ1-3; d_gene: .; v_gene: TRBV11-1
CDR3nt: TGTGCCAGCAGCGTAGTTCGAGGTAGGAACACCATATATTTT; CDR3aa: CASSVVRGRNTIYF; abundance: .; j_gene: TRBJ1-3; d_gene: .; v_gene: TRBV9
CDR3nt: TGTGCCTGGAAGCGCACTCCCAATAATTCACCCCTCCACTTT; CDR3aa: CAWKRTPNNSPLHF; abundance: once; j_gene: TRBJ1-6; d_gene: .; v_gene: TRBV30
CDR3nt: TGCGCCAGCAGCCAACAAACAGGGGCCCCTCGGCCCCAGCATTTT; CDR3aa: CASSQQTGAPRPQHF; abundance: .; j_gene: TRBJ1-5; d_gene: TRBD1; v_gene: TRBV4-1
CDR3nt: TGTGCCAGTAGTATAGTGGGCGGGAATAGCAATCAGCCCCAGCATTTT; CDR3aa: CASSIVGGNSNQPQHF; abundance: many; j_gene: TRBJ1-5; d_gene: .; v_gene: TRBV19
CDR3nt: TGTGCCAGCAGTACTAATAAGGGGGACCAGCCCCAGCATTTT; CDR3aa: CASSTNKGDQPQHF; abundance: .; j_gene: TRBJ1-5; d_gene: .; v_gene: TRBV2
CDR3nt: TGTGCCAGTAAGCAGGGAATTTATCAGCCCCAGCATTTT; CDR3aa: CASKQGIYQPQHF; abundance: .; j_gene: TRBJ1-5; d_gene: .; v_gene: TRBV19
CDR3nt: TGTGCCAGCAGCTTAACCTCGATGAACACCGGGGAGCTGTTTTTT; CDR3aa: CASSLTSMNTGELFF; abundance: many; j_gene: TRBJ2-2; d_gene: .; v_gene: TRBV7-9
CDR3nt: TGTGCCAGCAGCGTAGGGGGGGGAACACCCCTCCACTTT; CDR3aa: CASSVGGGTPLHF; abundance: few; j_gene: TRBJ1-6; d_gene: .; v_gene: TRBV9
CDR3nt: TGTGCCAGCAGCGAGGAGGGGGTACGGCCTGGCACAGATACGCAGTATTTT; CDR3aa: CASSEEGVRPGTDTQYF; abundance: .; j_gene: TRBJ2-3; d_gene: .; v_gene: TRBV6-4
CDR3nt: TGTGCCAGCAGACGACACGACGATAGCAATCAGCCCCAGCATTTT; CDR3aa: CASRRHDDSNQPQHF; abundance: .; j_gene: TRBJ1-5; d_gene: .; v_gene: TRBV2
CDR3nt: TGTGCCAGCTCCCCCGGCCGGGGACAGGGTAACTATGGCTACACCTTC; CDR3aa: CASSPGRGQGNYGYTF; abundance: once; j_gene: TRBJ1-2; d_gene: TRBD1; v_gene: TRBV19
CDR3nt: TGTGCCAGCAGCTTTCTATCTTTGGCCGCAGATACGCAGTATTTT; CDR3aa: CASSFLSLAADTQYF; abundance: .; j_gene: TRBJ2-3; d_gene: .; v_gene: TRBV7-2
CDR3nt: TGTGCCAGTAGTATCGCTACAGGGGGGAGAAGCTATGGCTACACCTTC; CDR3aa: CASSIATGGRSYGYTF; abundance: .; j_gene: TRBJ1-2; d_gene: TRBD1; v_gene: TRBV19
CDR3nt: TGTGCCAGTAAACTAGACAGAGGGGGCACTGAAGCTTTCTTT; CDR3aa: CASKLDRGGTEAFF; abundance: .; j_gene: TRBJ1-1; d_gene: .; v_gene: TRBV19
CDR3nt: TGTGCCAGTAGTAACCCTAGCGGGGGGGGATACAATGAGCAGTTCTTC; CDR3aa: CASSNPSGGGYNEQFF; abundance: .; j_gene: TRBJ2-1; d_gene: TRBD2; v_gene: TRBV19
CDR3nt: TGTGCCAGCAGCCGGGGGGGGCCTTCCAATGAAGCTTTCTTT; CDR3aa: CASSRGGPSNEAFF; abundance: .; j_gene: TRBJ1-1; d_gene: .; v_gene: TRBV5-4
CDR3nt: TGTGCCAGCAGCCCTGGACTAGCGTCCCACAATGAGCAGTTCTTC; CDR3aa: CASSPGLASHNEQFF; abundance: few; j_gene: TRBJ2-1; d_gene: TRBD2; v_gene: TRBV7-9
CDR3nt: TGTGCCAGTAACCGCCGGGACAGGTCTTACGAGCAGTACTTC; CDR3aa: CASNRRDRSYEQYF; abundance: .; j_gene: TRBJ2-7; d_gene: TRBD1; v_gene: TRBV19
CDR3nt: TGTGCCAGCAGCCAAGATCGAAAAGCAAGGTCGTCACCCCTCCACTTT; CDR3aa: CASSQDRKARSSPLHF; abundance: .; j_gene: TRBJ1-6; d_gene: .; v_gene: TRBV3-1/TRBV3-2
CDR3nt: TGTGCCAGCAGCTTTTATACAGGGGGTTCCTACGAGCAGTACTTC; CDR3aa: CASSFYTGGSYEQYF; abundance: .; j_gene: TRBJ2-7; d_gene: TRBD1; v_gene: TRBV27
CDR3nt: TGTGCCAGCAGCCCCGCGGGACTAGCGGGAGCCTACGAGCAGTACTTC; CDR3aa: CASSPAGLAGAYEQYF; abundance: .; j_gene: TRBJ2-7; d_gene: TRBD2; v_gene: TRBV3-1/TRBV3-2
CDR3nt: TGTGCCAGTAGTCCATCGATCCGTGGGGAGACCCAGTACTTC; CDR3aa: CASSPSIRGETQYF; abundance: .; j_gene: TRBJ2-5; d_gene: .; v_gene: TRBV19
CDR3nt: TGCGCCAGCAGCTCACAATCCGGGACAGCCAACTCTATTGCGGGTACCTTC; CDR3aa: CASSSQSGTANSIAGTF; abundance: .; j_gene: TRBJ1-2; d_gene: TRBD1; v_gene: TRBV5-1
CDR3nt: TGTGCCAGCAGTTACAACGGGGGCGTTGTGACTGAAGCTTTCTTT; CDR3aa: CASSYNGGVVTEAFF; abundance: .; j_gene: TRBJ1-1; d_gene: .; v_gene: TRBV6-5
CDR3nt: TGCGCCAGCAGCGGGGGACTAGCTAGTGCTACGCAGTATTTT; CDR3aa: CASSGGLASATQYF; abundance: .; j_gene: TRBJ2-3; d_gene: TRBD2; v_gene: TRBV5-1
CDR3nt: TGTGCCAGCAGCCAAAACCACCCCGCCTACGAGCAGTACTTC; CDR3aa: CASSQNHPAYEQYF; abundance: .; j_gene: TRBJ2-7; d_gene: .; v_gene: TRBV3-1/TRBV3-2
CDR3nt: TGTGCCATCAGTGAGTCGTACAGACCCTTGAACACTGAAGCTTTCTTT; CDR3aa: CAISESYRPLNTEAFF; abundance: .; j_gene: TRBJ1-1; d_gene: .; v_gene: TRBV10-3
CDR3nt: TGTGCCAGTAGTACCCACCCGGACGGTGAAGCTTTCTTT; CDR3aa: CASSTHPDGEAFF; abundance: few; j_gene: TRBJ1-1; d_gene: .; v_gene: TRBV19
CDR3nt: TGCGCCAGCAGCTTGGGTGGACTAGCGGGAGCGGAGACCCAGTACTTC; CDR3aa: CASSLGGLAGAETQYF; abundance: .; j_gene: TRBJ2-5; d_gene: TRBD2; v_gene: TRBV5-1
CDR3nt: TGCAGCGTTGAAGCGGTGGGGAAGAACACTGAAGCTTTCTTT; CDR3aa: CSVEAVGKNTEAFF; abundance: .; j_gene: TRBJ1-1; d_gene: .; v_gene: TRBV29-1
CDR3nt: TGTGCCAGCAGTCGATTATTCACTAGCGGGAGAGTGTCCTACAATGAGCAGTTCTTC; CDR3aa: CASSRLFTSGRVSYNEQFF; abundance: .; j_gene: TRBJ2-1; d_gene: TRBD2; v_gene: TRBV27
CDR3nt: TGTGCCAGTAGTGAAGGTCAGCCCCAGCATTTT; CDR3aa: CASSEGQPQHF; abundance: .; j_gene: TRBJ1-5; d_gene: .; v_gene: TRBV19
CDR3nt: TGTGCCAGCAGACCCAGGGTTACTGAAGCTTTCTTT; CDR3aa: CASRPRVTEAFF; abundance: .; j_gene: TRBJ1-1; d_gene: .; v_gene: TRBV2
CDR3nt: TGCGCCAGCAGCCATGAGGACAGGGGGCGAGGGGATCAGCCCCAGCATTTT; CDR3aa: CASSHEDRGRGDQPQHF; abundance: .; j_gene: TRBJ1-5; d_gene: TRBD1; v_gene: TRBV4-1
CDR3nt: TGTGCCAGCAGGCTGCCCGGGACTCGGAGCTACGAGCAGTACTTC; CDR3aa: CASRLPGTRSYEQYF; abundance: few; j_gene: TRBJ2-7; d_gene: .; v_gene: TRBV11-2
CDR3nt: TGTGCCAGCTCGAAGGGCAATCAGCCCCAGCATTTT; CDR3aa: CASSKGNQPQHF; abundance: many; j_gene: TRBJ1-5; d_gene: .; v_gene: TRBV27
CDR3nt: TGCGCCAGCAGCCACCACCGGGACAGGGGAATAGCCAAAAACATTCAGTACTTC; CDR3aa: CASSHHRDRGIAKNIQYF; abundance: .; j_gene: TRBJ2-4; d_gene: TRBD1; v_gene: TRBV4-1
CDR3nt: TGTGCCAGCAGTAAAACAGGGTTGGGCAATCAGCCCCAGCATTTT; CDR3aa: CASSKTGLGNQPQHF; abundance: .; j_gene: TRBJ1-5; d_gene: .; v_gene: TRBV6-5
CDR3nt: TGTGCCAGCAGCCACCTTACCCCTCAGGGGGCCGGCTATGGCTACACCTTC; CDR3aa: CASSHLTPQGAGYGYTF; abundance: once; j_gene: TRBJ1-2; d_gene: TRBD1; v_gene: TRBV16
CDR3nt: TGTGCCAGCAGTGCCGCCCTGAGCGGGATGCAGTATTTT; CDR3aa: CASSAALSGMQYF; abundance: .; j_gene: TRBJ2-3; d_gene: TRBD2; v_gene: TRBV2
CDR3nt: TGTGCCAGCAGCCGGGACAGGGGACAGGAGGAGCAGTACTTC; CDR3aa: CASSRDRGQEEQYF; abundance: .; j_gene: TRBJ2-7; d_gene: TRBD1; v_gene: TRBV14
CDR3nt: TGTGCCAGTAGTATAATCCCAACAGGTTCGGGCGAGCAGTACTTC; CDR3aa: CASSIIPTGSGEQYF; abundance: .; j_gene: TRBJ2-7; d_gene: .; v_gene: TRBV19
CDR3nt: TGTGCCAGCAGCCAAGTTTTGGGGGTGTCTGGAAACACCATATATTTT; CDR3aa: CASSQVLGVSGNTIYF; abundance: once; j_gene: TRBJ1-3; d_gene: .; v_gene: TRBV14
CDR3nt: TGTGCCACCAGTGATTTGCCCGGGAATGAGCAGTTCTTC; CDR3aa: CATSDLPGNEQFF; abundance: .; j_gene: TRBJ2-1; d_gene: .; v_gene: TRBV24-1
CDR3nt: TGTGCCAGCAGCGTAGACGGAAGGGCCCATCAGCCCCAGCATTTT; CDR3aa: CASSVDGRAHQPQHF; abundance: .; j_gene: TRBJ1-5; d_gene: .; v_gene: TRBV9
CDR3nt: TGCAGTGCTAGAGTGGGGGACATTCAGTACTTC; CDR3aa: CSARVGDIQYF; abundance: .; j_gene: TRBJ2-4; d_gene: .; v_gene: TRBV20-1
CDR3nt: TGTGCCAGCAGCCTAACCGGATCGGGCACCGGGGAGCTGTTTTTT; CDR3aa: CASSLTGSGTGELFF; abundance: .; j_gene: TRBJ2-2; d_gene: .; v_gene: TRBV3-1/TRBV3-2
CDR3nt: TGTGCCAGCAAAGCCGGACTAGCGGCCTATGAGCAGTTCTTC; CDR3aa: CASKAGLAAYEQFF; abundance: .; j_gene: TRBJ2-1; d_gene: TRBD2; v_gene: TRBV27
CDR3nt: TGCGCCAGCAGCTCACTCACATGGACGGACCGGGCTTTCTTT; CDR3aa: CASSSLTWTDRAFF; abundance: .; j_gene: TRBJ1-1; d_gene: .; v_gene: TRBV5-1
CDR3nt: TGTGCCAGCGGCCGGGACAGGGTCCACGAGCAGTACTTC; CDR3aa: CASGRDRVHEQYF; abundance: .; j_gene: TRBJ2-7; d_gene: TRBD1; v_gene: TRBV7-9
CDR3nt: TGTGCCAGTGTCTTAGCGGGCGGGACCAATGAGCAGTTCTTC; CDR3aa: CASVLAGGTNEQFF; abundance: .; j_gene: TRBJ2-1; d_gene: TRBD2; v_gene: TRBV19
CDR3nt: TGTGCCAGCAGGCCGGATCCTGATTCCTACGAGCAGTACTTC; CDR3aa: CASRPDPDSYEQYF; abundance: .; j_gene: TRBJ2-7; d_gene: .; v_gene: TRBV28